These T cell receptor beta chains were read from a single sample in a study of T cells in Graves' hyperthyroidism and ophthalmopathy. TCRdb recomputed calls from the multiplex PCR reads with MiXCR, one row per CDR3 protein. The top ten clones hold about 37% of a sample with roughly 350,000 distinct CDR3 sequences, about an eighth of them seen once. The sequenced sample consisted of blood. The receptors derive from a woman in her forties with Graves' ophthalmopathy. The CDR3 runs from the conserved cysteine through the conserved F or W. A D gene is named only where the DNA matches it firmly. Only some rows state a clone size, as once, few, many or a class for expanded clones.

TRBJ1-1 | many | TRBV29-1 | - | TGCAGCTGGCGGGGAGCCCGCGCTGAAGCTTTCTTT | CSWRGARAEAFF
TRBJ2-5 | few | TRBV5-6 | TRBD1 | TGTGCCAGCAGCGGTGGACAGGGCCAAGAGACCCAGTACTTC | CASSGGQGQETQYF
TRBJ1-1 | few | TRBV28 | TRBD1 | TGTGCCAGCAGCCCAACAGGGGCTGAAGCTTTCTTT | CASSPTGAEAFF
TRBJ1-6 | many | TRBV6-1 | - | TGTGCCAGCAGTTATGGTGTGGGCGGTGGTTCACCCCTCCACTTT | CASSYGVGGGSPLHF
TRBJ2-1 | many | TRBV20-1 | - | TGCAGTGCTAGAGATCCGAGGGACGGGTACCCCAATGAGCAGTTCTTC | CSARDPRDGYPNEQFF
TRBJ1-5 | - | TRBV19 | - | TGTGCCAGTAGTCGCTCCGGAGGATCCAATCAGCCCCAGCATTTT | CASSRSGGSNQPQHF
TRBJ2-3 | few | TRBV18 | - | TGTGCCAGCTCACCAATGGGGAAGAAAACAGATACGCAGTATTTT | CASSPMGKKTDTQYF
TRBJ2-5 | - | TRBV20-1 | TRBD1 | TGCAGTGCTAGCGGACAGGCCCCGGCAATTGGGGACCAAGAGACCCAGTACTTC | CSASGQAPAIGDQETQYF
TRBJ1-2 | many | TRBV10-3 | - | TGTGCCATCAGTGCCCGGGGGCCAGCTATAAATAACTATGGCTACACCTTC | CAISARGPAINNYGYTF
TRBJ1-5 | - | TRBV30 | - | TGTGCCTGGAGTCGAACGGGCAGATATCAGCCCCAGCATTTT | CAWSRTGRYQPQHF
TRBJ2-2 | - | TRBV30 | TRBD2 | TGTGCCTGGAGGTCTAGCGGGAGAGGGGACACCGGGGAGCTGTTTTTT | CAWRSSGRGDTGELFF
TRBJ2-3 | many | TRBV6-1 | - | TGTGCCAGCAGTCAATGGGGGGGGGCCGGTACGCAGTATTTT | CASSQWGGAGTQYF
TRBJ2-1 | - | TRBV4-1 | - | TGCGCCAGCAGCCCCGGCCTCTCCTACAATGAGCAGTTCTTC | CASSPGLSYNEQFF
TRBJ2-3 | many | TRBV10-2 | - | TGCGCCAGCAGTGAGGCCACAGATACGCAGTATTTT | CASSEATDTQYF
TRBJ2-3 | many | TRBV11-3 | - | TGTGCCAGCAGCCCTCGGGACCGCACAGATACGCAGTATTTT | CASSPRDRTDTQYF
TRBJ1-2 | many | TRBV2 | - | TGTGCCTTCCCGCTGGGGGGAGGGGGCTACACCTTC | CAFPLGGGGYTF
TRBJ2-7 | many | TRBV6-5 | - | TGTGCCAGCAGTTACTCTATAGCAAGCTCCTACGAGCAGTACTTC | CASSYSIASSYEQYF
TRBJ2-5 | - | TRBV19 | - | TGTGCCAGTAGTTCCCGCTTGGGAAAAGGAGAGACCCAGTACTTC | CASSSRLGKGETQYF
TRBJ1-2 | few | TRBV29-1 | TRBD1 | TGCAGCGTCACCGGACAGGGGGACTATGGCTACACCTTC | CSVTGQGDYGYTF
TRBJ1-1 | many | TRBV29-1 | - | TGCAGCGTATGGACCGGCTTTCAAGCTTTCTTT | CSVWTGFQAFF
TRBJ2-2 | many | TRBV6-2/TRBV6-3 | TRBD2 | TGTGCCAGCAGTTACCCCCGAATAGCGGGGAACACCGGGGAGCTGTTTTTT | CASSYPRIAGNTGELFF
TRBJ2-7 | many | TRBV7-9 | TRBD2 | TGTGCCAGCAGCTCACCCCACGGTACTAGCGGATCCTACGAGCAGTACTTC | CASSSPHGTSGSYEQYF
TRBJ2-1 | - | TRBV20-1 | TRBD2 | TGCAGTGCTAGGTCGACTAGCGGGTCGGATCGTGAGCAGTTCTTC | CSARSTSGSDREQFF
TRBJ2-5 | many | TRBV12-3/TRBV12-4 | - | TGTGCCAGCAGCCCCACGGCGGTTGAGACCCAGTACTTC | CASSPTAVETQYF
TRBJ2-1 | many | TRBV5-1 | - | TGCGCCAGCAGCAACGCATACAGAACTACAAACAATGAGCAGTTCTTC | CASSNAYRTTNNEQFF
TRBJ2-5 | many | TRBV12-3/TRBV12-4 | TRBD2 | TGTGCCAGCAGTGAGGGGGCTAGCGGGGGGGCACGGGAGACCCAGTACTTC | CASSEGASGGARETQYF
TRBJ2-1 | many | TRBV11-2 | TRBD2 | TGTGCCAGCAGCTTGAAGGGACTAGCGGGGGGGAGCTCCTACAATGAGCAGTTCTTC | CASSLKGLAGGSSYNEQFF
TRBJ2-7 | many | TRBV11-2 | - | TGTGCCAGCAGCGTCCAAAACTACGAGCAGTACTTC | CASSVQNYEQYF
TRBJ2-7 | - | TRBV7-2 | - | TGTGCCAGCAGCTGGATGAAGGGGGGGTCTACCTACGAGCAGTACTTC | CASSWMKGGSTYEQYF
TRBJ2-2 | many | TRBV28 | - | TGTGCCAGCATGGGTCGGGGGTTTACCGGGGAGCTGTTTTTT | CASMGRGFTGELFF